The table lists the clone carrying this TCR beta chain with many counts. Its antigen is unknown. These data are taken from a study of blood T cells in healthy people across ages. Findings and limits, study-wide: Versus aged donors, long-lived donors had higher diversity and more naive CD4+ cells.

The CDR3 extends over 13 amino acids. V was pared by 5 bases and J by 0 bases, with 8 bases between. The germline V gene encodes CDR1 GTSNPN and CDR2 SVGIG (reference sequence). Through a sample-barcoded 5' primer and a J-beta primer mix, a second PCR was run for roughly 6 to 11 cycles. TCRdb itself ran the 5' RACE reads through MiXCR, one entry per CDR3 protein. Here the sample spans fewer than 600,000 distinct CDR3 sequences, roughly a quarter being singletons. The sample was also linked to a second study, of T cells of mothers and their children. From that second work: None of the identified T cell clones proved to be persistent microchimeric clones.

This TCR came from a boy aged 2 to 9 in good health. The chain combines TRBV30 with TRBJ2-1; D unresolved. Sequencing used blood. CDR3 residues: CAWCLDSYNEQFF. CDR3 in DNA: TGTGCCTGGTGCCTAGACTCCTACAATGAGCAGTTCTTC.